What follows are 21 T cell receptor beta chains derived from one specimen sequenced in a study of OX40 agonist ivuxolimab in advanced cancers. Clones were read by immunoSEQ multiplex PCR, and TCRdb kept only the in-frame ones, dropping some. This sample has 40,000 to 60,000 clones, with 88% found just once. Sequencing used CD4+ or CD8+ T cells sorted from blood, obtained in a trial of the OX40 agonist ivuxolimab. The receptors come from an adult with an advanced solid tumor such as melanoma, head and neck, liver or kidney cancer.

The chain combines TRBV4-3 with TRBJ1-2; D ambiguous. Trimming removed 1 base at V and 2 bases at J, with 8 bases between. CDR1 is LGHNA, CDR2 YSLEER, per germline. The CDR3 sequence is 14 residues long. The CDR3 DNA reads as TGCGCCAGCAGCCAAGGGGAAGGGAACTATGGCTACACCTTC. Translating gives CASSQGEGNYGYTF.

The chain combines TRBV28 with TRBJ2-1, with TRBD1 matching 8 bases. The CDR3 spans 15 residues. With V trimmed by 6 bases and J by 0 bases, 4 bases remained unmatched. Germline V lookup: CDR1 MDHEN, CDR2 SYDVKM. Here the CDR3 DNA reads TGTGCCAGCAGGTCTGGACAGGGCTCCTACAATGAGCAGTTCTTC. Translation: CASRSGQGSYNEQFF.

V and J are TRBV7-3 and TRBJ2-1; the match to TRBD2 covers 8 bases. V lost 3 bases, J lost 6 bases, and 4 bases stayed unmatched. Germline V CDR1 and CDR2: SGHTA, FQGTGA. This CDR3 is 14 amino acids long. The CDR3 protein is CASSFTGGPNEQFF. The CDR3, as DNA: TGTGCCAGCAGCTTTACGGGAGGGCCCAATGAGCAGTTCTTC.

This clone was counted between two and nine times. V gene TRBV27 combines with J gene TRBJ2-5; TRBD2 matches at 10 bases. From germline, CDR1 is MNHEY and CDR2 SMNVEV (reference sequence). The CDR3 is 18 amino acids. The trim removed 5 bases at V and 1 base at J, leaving 13 bases unmatched. The DNA of the CDR3 is TGTGCCAGCAGTGCTAACCCGGGACTAGCGCCGGGCCAAGAGACCCAGTACTTC. This encodes CASSANPGLAPGQETQYF.

The chain is built from TRBV27 and TRBJ2-5, with TRBD2 identical over 15 bases. V was clipped by 5 bases and J by 2 bases; unmatched bases: 6. Germline V gives CDR1 MNHEY, CDR2 SMNVEV (reference sequence). The length of the CDR3 is 17 residues. The CDR3 DNA reads as TGTGCCAGCAGTGGGACTAGCGGGGGGAGAGGACAAGAGACCCAGTACTTC. It codes for CASSGTSGGRGQETQYF.

This chain connects TRBV2 to TRBJ2-3; 10 nucleotides align to TRBD2. This CDR3 has 17 amino acids. The junction had 14 bases not matched to a gene; V was cut back by 9 bases and J by 2 bases. Germline CDR1 SNHLY, CDR2 FYNNEI. CDR3: CASFQGLAEPLTDTQYF. The CDR3 DNA is TGTGCCAGTTTCCAAGGACTAGCGGAACCCCTCACAGATACGCAGTATTTT.

J is TRBJ2-2 and V is TRBV5-4; 7 bases agree with TRBD1. In germline, CDR1 is SGHNT, CDR2 YYREEE (reference sequence). The J segment lost 1 base and the V segment lost 3 bases, leaving 0 bases of the junction unmatched. The CDR3 is 14 residues long. CDR3 DNA: TGTGCCAGCAGCTGGACAGGGAACACCGGGGAGCTGTTTTTT. Amino acids: CASSWTGNTGELFF.

This rearrangement joins TRBV20-1 to TRBJ1-1, with D possibly TRBD1 on 5 matching bases. The CDR3 consists of 11 residues. Trimming stripped 6 bases from V and 7 bases from J, with 12 bases between. Germline assignment: CDR1 DFQATT and CDR2 SNEGSKA (reference sequence). This CDR3 reads CSARGRIEAFF. CDR3 DNA sequence: TGCAGTGCCCGGGGGAGGATTGAAGCTTTCTTT.

The CDR3 DNA is TGTGCCTGGAGTGGCAATGAGCAGTTCTTC. Encoded protein: CAWSGNEQFF. V gene TRBV30 combines with J gene TRBJ2-1; D unresolved. Germline V gene data show CDR1 as GTSNPN and CDR2 as SVGIG (reference sequence). The CDR3 runs 10 residues. The V and J ends lost 1 base and 6 bases respectively, with 1 base between them.

CDR3 bases: TGTGCCAGCAGCTCCGGTCCCAGCTCTGGAAACACCATATATTTT. Its protein is CASSSGPSSGNTIYF. This chain connects TRBV6-6 to TRBJ1-3; D unclear. Germline assignment: CDR1 MNHNY and CDR2 SVGAGI (reference sequence). V was clipped by 6 bases and J by 0 bases, with 12 bases between them. CDR3 length: 15 residues.

The V call is TRBV29-1, the J call TRBJ2-3; 10 bases agree with TRBD1. Unmatched junction bases numbered 10, after V lost 4 bases and J lost 3 bases. Germline CDR1 is SQVTM and CDR2 is ANQGSEA. The CDR3 contains 16 residues. The CDR3 DNA is TGCAGCGTTGTGCCCGGGACAGGGGTAGGGACAGATACGCAGTATTTT. Protein product: CSVVPGTGVGTDTQYF.

The V and J genes are TRBV7-9 and TRBJ2-1; TRBD1 matches at 8 bases. This CDR3 has 15 residues. Germline V gives CDR1 SEHNR, CDR2 FQNEAQ (reference sequence). With V trimmed by 5 bases and J by 4 bases, 7 bases remained unmatched. CDR3 in amino acids: CASSPRTGRYNEQFF. The CDR3 coding sequence is TGTGCCAGCAGCCCAAGGACAGGGCGTTACAATGAGCAGTTCTTC. Drawing the rest from reference TRBV7-9 and TRBJ2-1, the complete variable domain is DTGVSQNPRHKITKRGQNVTFRCDPISEHNRLYWYRQTLGQGPEFLTYFQNEAQLEKSRLLSDRFSAERPKGSFSTLEIQRTEQGDSAMYLCASSPRTGRYNEQFFGPGTRLTVL.

This chain joins TRBV6-5 and TRBJ1-3; D perhaps matches TRBD1 (5 bases). Germline V lookup: CDR1 MNHEY, CDR2 SVGAGI. The CDR3 runs to 15 residues. Deletions cut 5 bases from V and 4 bases from J, with 15 bases between. This CDR3 is CASSKGRSLGNTIYF. In nucleotides, the CDR3 is TGTGCCAGCAGTAAGGGACGCTCCCTGGGAAACACCATATATTTT.

The chain links TRBV19 to TRBJ2-5; D not resolved. Germline-derived CDR1 and CDR2 are LNHDA and SQIVND (reference sequence). The length of the CDR3 is 13 residues. Trimming removed 3 bases at V and 5 bases at J, with 10 bases between. This CDR3 reads CASSIGQWETQYF. CDR3 bases: TGTGCCAGTAGTATTGGGCAGTGGGAGACCCAGTACTTC.

The chain combines TRBV11-2 with TRBJ2-1; 8 nucleotides line up with TRBD1. Trimming at V came to 1 base and at J to 4 bases, leaving 9 bases not matched to a gene. Germline V CDR1 and CDR2: SGHAT, FQNNGV. This CDR3 is built from 17 residues. Written as DNA, the CDR3 is TGTGCCAGCAGCTTAGTTCGGACAGGGAATCGTTACAATGAGCAGTTCTTC. Translated, it gives CASSLVRTGNRYNEQFF.

This clone has just a few counts. This sequence joins TRBV30 and TRBJ1-1; D remains ambiguous. Germline values: CDR1 GTSNPN, CDR2 SVGIG (reference sequence). V was pared by 1 base and J by 7 bases, with 7 bases between. The CDR3 length is 11 residues. Written as DNA, the CDR3 is TGTGCCTGGAGTGGGACGGTTGAAGCTTTCTTT. It translates to CAWSGTVEAFF.

The V gene is TRBV7-9, the J gene TRBJ2-3, with TRBD1 as a possible D gene (6 bases). Germline V gives CDR1 SEHNR, CDR2 FQNEAQ (reference sequence). V was clipped by 8 bases and J by 0 bases, with 18 bases between them. The CDR3 covers 16 residues. CDR3 DNA: TGTGCCAGCCGGGACGGGACATTAATTAGCACAGATACGCAGTATTTT. It codes for CASRDGTLISTDTQYF.

This chain joins TRBV6-6 and TRBJ2-1, with 7 bases identical to TRBD1. Germline CDR1 is MNHNY and CDR2 is SVGAGI (reference sequence). This CDR3 has 13 residues. Trimming at V came to 2 bases and at J to 7 bases, leaving 2 bases not matched to a gene. The CDR3 nucleotides are TGTGCCAGCAGTTACACGGACAGGAATGAGCAGTTCTTC. This gives the protein CASSYTDRNEQFF.

The CDR3 is CASSPRGQGRVGELFF. The DNA of the CDR3 is TGTGCCAGCAGTCCCAGGGGACAGGGTAGGGTCGGGGAGCTGTTTTTT. V is TRBV28 and J is TRBJ2-2; 9 bases are shared with TRBD1. J lost 7 bases, V lost 5 bases, and 11 bases had no gene match. The CDR3 has 16 amino acids. Germline V CDR1 and CDR2: MDHEN, SYDVKM.

This clone has only one observation. This chain joins TRBV28 and TRBJ2-6; D not certain. The CDR3 spans 20 residues. V was cut by 4 bases and J by 0 bases, with 22 bases left in between. CDR1 and CDR2 from the germline V gene are MDHEN and SYDVKM. CDR3 loop: CASSSQGYRPHLSGANVLTF. The CDR3 nucleotides read TGTGCCAGCAGTTCCCAAGGCTACAGACCTCACCTCTCTGGGGCCAACGTCCTGACTTTC.

This chain connects TRBV6-6 to TRBJ1-4, with TRBD1 as a possible D gene (6 bases). Germline values: CDR1 MNHNY, CDR2 SVGAGI (reference sequence). Trimming removed 2 bases at V and 5 bases at J, with 12 bases between. The CDR3 is 15 residues long. CDR3 in amino acids: CASSYPRGANEKLFF. The CDR3 region has the DNA TGTGCCAGCAGTTACCCGCGGGGGGCCAATGAAAAACTGTTTTTT.